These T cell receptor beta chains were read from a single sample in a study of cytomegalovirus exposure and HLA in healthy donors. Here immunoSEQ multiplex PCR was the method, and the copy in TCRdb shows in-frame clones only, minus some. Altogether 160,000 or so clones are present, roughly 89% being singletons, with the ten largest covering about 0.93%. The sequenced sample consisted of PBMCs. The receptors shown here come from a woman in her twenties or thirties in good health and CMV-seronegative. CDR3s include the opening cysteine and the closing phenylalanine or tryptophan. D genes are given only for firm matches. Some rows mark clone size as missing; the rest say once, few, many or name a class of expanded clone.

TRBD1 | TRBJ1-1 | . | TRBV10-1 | CASSPRQGRHESITEAFF | TGCGCCAGCAGTCCCAGACAGGGACGGCACGAATCAATCACTGAAGCTTTCTTT
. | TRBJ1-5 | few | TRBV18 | CATREGGNQPQHF | TGTGCCACCCGAGAGGGGGGCAATCAGCCCCAGCATTTT
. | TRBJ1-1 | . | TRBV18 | CASSPSVTVEAFF | TGTGCCAGCTCACCAAGCGTGACAGTTGAAGCTTTCTTT
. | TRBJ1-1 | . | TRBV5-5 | CASSLIAGLTTEAFF | TGTGCCAGCAGCTTGATCGCGGGGCTAACCACTGAAGCTTTCTTT
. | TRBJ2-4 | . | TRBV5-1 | CASSLKVGTGSQYF | TGCGCCAGCAGCTTGAAGGTTGGAACGGGGTCTCAGTACTTC
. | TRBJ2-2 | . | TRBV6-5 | CASSPSWGRTGELFF | TGTGCCAGCAGTCCGTCCTGGGGGCGAACCGGGGAGCTGTTTTTT
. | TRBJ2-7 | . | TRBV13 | CASSPGVTGSSEQYF | TGTGCCAGCAGCCCAGGGGTCACAGGGTCTAGTGAGCAGTACTTC
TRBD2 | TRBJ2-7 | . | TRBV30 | CAWQKVRGAGNEQYF | TGTGCCTGGCAGAAGGTGCGGGGGGCTGGGAACGAGCAGTACTTC
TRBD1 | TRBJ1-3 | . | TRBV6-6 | CASNNRGSGNTIYF | TGTGCCAGCAACAACAGGGGTTCTGGAAACACCATATATTTT
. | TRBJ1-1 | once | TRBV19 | CASSIRGMNTEAFF | TGTGCCAGTAGTATAAGAGGAATGAACACTGAAGCTTTCTTT
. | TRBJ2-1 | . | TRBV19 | CASTERLRNEQFF | TGTGCCAGTACCGAGAGACTCCGAAATGAGCAGTTCTTC
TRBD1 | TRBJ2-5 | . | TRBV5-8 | CASSGVTGTGPWETQYF | TGTGCCAGCAGCGGAGTGACAGGGACGGGACCTTGGGAGACCCAGTACTTC
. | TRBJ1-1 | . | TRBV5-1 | CASSLVPQGTEAFF | TGCGCCAGCAGCTTGGTGCCTCAGGGTACTGAAGCTTTCTTT
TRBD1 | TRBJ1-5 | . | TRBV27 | CASAIQGLGQPQHF | TGTGCCAGCGCTATACAGGGGCTCGGGCAGCCCCAGCATTTT
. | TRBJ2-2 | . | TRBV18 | CASSPVSPNTGELFF | TGTGCCAGCTCACCAGTCAGTCCGAACACCGGGGAGCTGTTTTTT
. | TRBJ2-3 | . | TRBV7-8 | CASSPSTDTQYF | TGTGCCAGCAGCCCGAGCACAGATACGCAGTATTTT
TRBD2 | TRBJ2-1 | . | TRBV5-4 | CASSSPAGRNEQFF | TGTGCCAGCAGCTCGCCAGCGGGACGGAATGAGCAGTTCTTC
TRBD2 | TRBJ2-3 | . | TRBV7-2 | CASSSPGLAGGLTDTQYF | TGTGCCAGCAGTTCTCCGGGACTAGCGGGGGGACTCACAGATACGCAGTATTTT
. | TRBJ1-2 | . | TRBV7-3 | CASSGRESVNYGYTF | TGTGCCAGCAGCGGCAGGGAATCGGTCAACTATGGCTACACCTTC
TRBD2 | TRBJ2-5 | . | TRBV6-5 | CATGEGWNKETQYF | TGTGCCACCGGGGAGGGATGGAACAAAGAGACCCAGTACTTC
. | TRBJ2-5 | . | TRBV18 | CASSPYSETQYF | TGTGCCAGCTCACCATATTCAGAGACCCAGTACTTC
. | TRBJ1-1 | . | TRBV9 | CASSPRPQRDTEAFF | TGTGCCAGCAGCCCCCGGCCCCAGAGGGACACTGAAGCTTTCTTT
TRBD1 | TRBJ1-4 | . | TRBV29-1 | CSVGLGTGGSNEKLFF | TGCAGCGTTGGCTTGGGGACAGGGGGTTCTAATGAAAAACTGTTTTTT
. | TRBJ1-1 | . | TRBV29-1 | CSARTGFEAFF | TGCAGCGCCCGTACCGGTTTTGAAGCTTTCTTT
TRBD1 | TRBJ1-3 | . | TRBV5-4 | CASSFKTGDSGNTIYF | TGTGCCAGCAGTTTTAAGACAGGGGACTCTGGAAACACCATATATTTT
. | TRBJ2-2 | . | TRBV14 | CASSQEWRRELFF | TGTGCCAGCAGCCAAGAGTGGAGAAGGGAGCTGTTTTTT
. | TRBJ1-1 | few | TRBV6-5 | CASSYTTDQEAFF | TGTGCCAGCAGTTACACGACAGACCAAGAAGCTTTCTTT
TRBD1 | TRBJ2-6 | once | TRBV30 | CAWVGTGLSGANVLTF | TGTGCCTGGGTAGGGACAGGGTTATCTGGGGCCAACGTCCTGACTTTC
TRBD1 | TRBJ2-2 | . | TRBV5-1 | CASSSTGPGELFF | TGCGCCAGCAGCTCGACAGGGCCCGGGGAGCTGTTTTTT
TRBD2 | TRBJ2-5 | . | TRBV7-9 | CASSLALAGRGETQYF | TGTGCCAGCAGCTTAGCCCTAGCGGGGCGCGGAGAGACCCAGTACTTC
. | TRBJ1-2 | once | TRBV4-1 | CASSPTQVNSGTRVVANYGYTF | TGCGCCAGCAGCCCGACCCAAGTTAACTCCGGGACTCGGGTAGTAGCTAACTATGGCTACACCTTC
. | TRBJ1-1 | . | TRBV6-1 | CASLPPGSRTEAFF | TGTGCCAGCCTTCCTCCTGGTTCGCGCACTGAAGCTTTCTTT
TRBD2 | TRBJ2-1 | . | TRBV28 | CASSSRRTSGHNEQFF | TGTGCCAGCAGTTCCCGAAGGACTAGCGGACACAATGAGCAGTTCTTC
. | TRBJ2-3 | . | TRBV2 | CASSEGGPLDTQYF | TGTGCCAGCAGTGAAGGAGGGCCTCTAGATACGCAGTATTTT
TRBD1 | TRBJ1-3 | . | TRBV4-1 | CASSQEAGSAGGISGNTIYF | TGCGCCAGCAGCCAAGAAGCAGGATCGGCAGGGGGAATCTCTGGAAACACCATATATTTT
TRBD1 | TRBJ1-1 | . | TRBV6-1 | CASSEGSTGDTEAFF | TGTGCCAGCAGTGAAGGGTCGACAGGGGACACTGAAGCTTTCTTT
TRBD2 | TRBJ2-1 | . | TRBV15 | CATSRRLGTSGSDEQFF | TGTGCCACCAGCAGAAGGTTGGGCACTAGCGGGAGTGATGAGCAGTTCTTC
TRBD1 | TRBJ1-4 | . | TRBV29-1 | CSVELHPGQGFGRGEKLFF | TGCAGCGTTGAACTCCACCCGGGACAGGGTTTCGGTCGGGGTGAAAAACTGTTTTTT
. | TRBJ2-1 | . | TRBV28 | CASSPVNEQFF | TGTGCCAGCAGTCCCGTTAATGAGCAGTTCTTC
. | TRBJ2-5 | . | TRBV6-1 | CASTRTETQYF | TGTGCCAGCACCAGAACTGAGACACAGTACTTC
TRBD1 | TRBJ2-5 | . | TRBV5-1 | CASSSQGAEETQYF | TGCGCCAGCAGCTCTCAGGGGGCGGAAGAGACCCAGTACTTC
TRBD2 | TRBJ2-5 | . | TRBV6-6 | CASSALRGEQYF | TGTGCCAGCAGTGCCCTACGGGGGGAGCAGTACTTC
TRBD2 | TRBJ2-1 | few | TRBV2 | CASRDLAGSSYNEQFF | TGTGCCAGCAGGGACCTAGCGGGGAGCTCCTACAATGAGCAGTTCTTC
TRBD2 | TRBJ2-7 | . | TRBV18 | CASSPGGGGYEQYF | TGTGCCAGCTCCCCCGGCGGGGGTGGGTACGAGCAGTACTTC
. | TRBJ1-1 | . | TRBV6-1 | CASSESQGTEAFF | TGTGCCAGCAGTGAGTCCCAGGGGACTGAAGCTTTCTTT